This record looks at one T cell receptor (beta chain) sequence and its context. Its antigen is still unknown. The input lacks base qualities; no much larger clone sits a single base away. These data are taken from a study of control samples from healthy donors and cancer patients (dated by TCRdb to about 2020). Library creation used the immunoSEQ multiplex PCR assay. The table comes from immuneACCESS by way of TCRdb, which keeps in-frame sequences with V and J called. Part of the clones is missing from these tables; in studies checked, under half for an unresolved V gene and the rest for unknown reasons. The sample profile shows 90,000 or so clones; approximately 80% of them were found once. The biggest ten clones account for 15% to 20% of the sample. V is cut back by 3 bases and J by 4 bases, with 8 bases in the junction unmatched. The CDR3 sequence holds 17 residues, the cysteine and phenylalanine included. The read is trimmed to its CDR3 DNA, 51 bases read in frame from base 1. The CDR1 and CDR2 encoded by the germline V gene are SGHRS and YFSETQ.

The sequenced sample consisted of blood. This receptor was obtained from a man aged 30 to 45 in good health. This sequence uses TRBV5-1 and TRBJ2-3, and 13 junction bases match TRBD2. The DNA reads as follows: TGCGCCAGCAGCTATACCGGGACTAGCGGGGTCTCAGATACGCAGTATTTT. Its protein is CASSYTGTSGVSDTQYF.